This record covers a single T cell receptor beta chain. The entry originates in a study of control samples from healthy donors and cancer patients. Libraries were prepared by immunoSEQ multiplex PCR; TCRdb keeps only in-frame clonotypes and omits some of them. The sample includes 100,000 to 150,000 clones, approximately 90% of them seen just once. The CDR3 is made up of 12 amino acids. CDR1 is SGHTA, CDR2 FQGTGA, per germline. Deletions cut 5 bases from V and 8 bases from J, with 10 bases between. The clonotype comes from a man in his forties or fifties in good health. The sample consisted of blood. The chain employs TRBV7-3 and TRBJ2-1; D is ambiguous. This chain's CDR3 is CASSPSGHEQFF. CDR3 sequence (DNA): TGTGCCAGCAGCCCCTCAGGTCATGAGCAGTTCTTC.